This TCR beta chain is drawn from a study of blood T cells in healthy people across ages. Study-wide points: Long-lived donors had more naive CD4+ cells and higher diversity than aged donors. Bulk PBMC profiling left naive and antigen-experienced comparisons inconclusive.

CDR3 length: 14 amino acids. Per the germline V gene, CDR1 is SGHTA and CDR2 is FQGTGA. V shed 2 bases and J shed 4 bases, with 10 bases lying between them. Concerning this clonotype itself: The antigen is unknown.

The second PCR ran about 6 to 12 cycles with a sample-barcoded 5' primer and J-beta primers. TCRdb analysed the 5' RACE reads with MiXCR anew, one entry per CDR3 protein. The sample shows about 730,000 distinct CDR3 sequences, approximately 43% of them seen only once. The clonotype comes from a woman aged 60 to 75 in good health. The sample comprised blood. V is TRBV7-3 and J is TRBJ2-3; possibly TRBD2 for D (6 bases). This CDR3 reads CASSLRGMADTQYF. The CDR3 region has the DNA TGTGCCAGCAGCTTACGCGGGATGGCAGATACGCAGTATTTT.